These 5 T cell receptor beta chains came from one sample sequenced in a study of CD8 T cells in acute hepatitis C reinfection. Time point of the sample: naive CD8 control sorted from an acute-time-point sample. Clones were read by immunoSEQ multiplex PCR, and TCRdb kept only the in-frame ones, dropping some. The sample has 30,000 to 45,000 clones, approximately 83% seen once. The specimen sequenced was naive CD8+ T cells from PBMCs. Source of these receptors: a woman aged 18-35 years who spontaneously cleared hepatitis C infection.

The table lists this clone with a few counts. The genes are TRBV7-9 and TRBJ2-7, with 7 bases aligning to TRBD2. The CDR3 is 16 residues long. Germline values: CDR1 SEHNR, CDR2 FQNEAQ (reference sequence). Germline trimming cut 5 bases from V and 3 bases from J; bases unmatched to any gene: 13. The CDR3: CASSPPRTRVGYEQYF. CDR3 nucleotide sequence: TGTGCCAGCAGCCCACCTCGGACTAGGGTTGGCTACGAGCAGTACTTC.

The genes are TRBV7-6 and TRBJ2-3; D not certain. The CDR3 loop spans 14 amino acids. Trimming removed 4 bases at V and 2 bases at J, with 10 bases between. Germline loops: CDR1 SGHVS, CDR2 FNYEAQ. The CDR3 DNA reads TGTGCCAGCAGCTCCCGGGCCCCCACAGATACGCAGTATTTT. Translating it yields CASSSRAPTDTQYF.

The V and J genes are TRBV7-9 and TRBJ2-1, with D hard to call. CDR1 and CDR2 (germline): SEHNR, FQNEAQ (reference sequence). The length of the CDR3 is 15 residues. Between the trimmed V and J ends, which lost 3 bases and 2 bases, there was a span of 11 bases. CDR3 loop: CASSLVPDTYNEQFF. The CDR3 coding sequence is TGTGCCAGCAGCTTGGTTCCCGACACCTACAATGAGCAGTTCTTC.

The chain couples TRBV6-5 to TRBJ2-7; D might be TRBD2 (6 bases). Per the germline V gene, CDR1 is MNHEY and CDR2 is SVGAGI. V was trimmed by 5 bases and J by 3 bases, leaving 17 bases between them. This CDR3 is built from 15 residues. The CDR3 sequence is CASSRERDSYYEQYF. CDR3 coding DNA: TGTGCCAGCAGTAGGGAAAGGGACTCCTACTACGAGCAGTACTTC.

This clone was found a few times. V is TRBV5-5 and J is TRBJ1-5, with a possible D match to TRBD1 (5 bases). The CDR3 length is 13 residues. V lost 4 bases to trimming and J lost 3 bases, with 8 bases between them. CDR1 SGHKS and CDR2 YYEKEE come from the germline V gene (reference sequence). CDR3 DNA sequence: TGTGCCAGCAGCCTGGGGGTCAATCAGCCCCAGCATTTT. Translated, it gives CASSLGVNQPQHF.